This T cell receptor (beta chain) is drawn from a study of T cells after yellow fever vaccination. General study findings and limits: A small proportion of clonotypes was detected in both the CD4 and CD8 compartments. FACS-sorted repertoires could harbor abundant contaminating bulk-population clonotypes.

This clonotype was counted ten times or more. Its antigen is still unknown. A universal primer site and UMIs were added as TCR cDNA was made by 5'RACE template switching. TCRdb reprocessed the 5' RACE reads via MiXCR and lists one record per CDR3 protein. This sample has about 340,000 distinct CDR3 sequences, with 3% to 4.5% found just once. The material was PBMCs, obtained 5 days after the yellow fever booster vaccination. The TCR was taken from a man in his late teens or twenties who received the YFV17D yellow fever vaccine.

In nucleotides, the CDR3 is TGCAGTGCCACTAGCGGGGGCTTTGTCAATGAGCAGTTCTTC. Its translation: CSATSGGFVNEQFF. The chain employs TRBV20-1 and TRBJ2-1; 11 bases map to TRBD2. The CDR3 runs to 14 residues. CDR1 and CDR2 (germline): DFQATT, SNEGSKA (reference sequence). J lost 6 bases, V lost 6 bases, and 7 bases had no gene match.